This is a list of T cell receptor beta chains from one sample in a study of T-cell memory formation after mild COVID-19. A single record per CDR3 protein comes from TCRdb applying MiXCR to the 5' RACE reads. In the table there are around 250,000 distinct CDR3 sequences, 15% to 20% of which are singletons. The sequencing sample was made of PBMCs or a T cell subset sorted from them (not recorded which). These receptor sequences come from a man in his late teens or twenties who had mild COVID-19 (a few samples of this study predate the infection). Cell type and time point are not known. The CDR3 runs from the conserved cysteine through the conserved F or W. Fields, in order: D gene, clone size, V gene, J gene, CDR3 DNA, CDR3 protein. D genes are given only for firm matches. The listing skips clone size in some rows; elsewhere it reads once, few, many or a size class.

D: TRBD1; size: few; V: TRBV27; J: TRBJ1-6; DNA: TGTGCCAGCAGTTTATTACCGGGACAGGGGCGCTCACCCCTCCACTTT; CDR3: CASSLLPGQGRSPLHF
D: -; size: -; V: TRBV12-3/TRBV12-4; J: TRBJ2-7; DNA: TGTGCCAGCAGTTTAGCCGGACTGGACTACGAGCAGTACTTC; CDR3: CASSLAGLDYEQYF
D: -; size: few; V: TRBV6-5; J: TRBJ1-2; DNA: TGTGCCAGCAGCGCCGGGAGCGACTATGGCTACACCTTC; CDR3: CASSAGSDYGYTF
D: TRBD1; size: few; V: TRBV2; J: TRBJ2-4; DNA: TGTGCCAGCAGGACCCGACAGGGGGAAAACATTCAGTACTTC; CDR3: CASRTRQGENIQYF
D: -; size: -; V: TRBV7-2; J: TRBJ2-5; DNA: TGTGCCAGCAACCGACCGCCTTCAGAGGAGACCCAGTACTTC; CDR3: CASNRPPSEETQYF
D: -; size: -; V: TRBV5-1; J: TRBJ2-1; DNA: TGCGCCTGGAGGTGGGACGAGCAGTTCTTC; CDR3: CAWRWDEQFF
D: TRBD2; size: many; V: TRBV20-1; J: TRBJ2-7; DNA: TGCAGTGCTAGCTTTATGACTAGCGGGGGTGAGCAGTACTTC; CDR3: CSASFMTSGGEQYF
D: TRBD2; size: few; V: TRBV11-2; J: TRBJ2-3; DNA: TGTGCCAGCGAGCGGGGAGCCACAGATACGCAGTATTTT; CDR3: CASERGATDTQYF
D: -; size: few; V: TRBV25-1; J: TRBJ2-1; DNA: TGTGCCAGCGGGGGACCCCCGTTGGATGAGCAGTTCTTC; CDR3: CASGGPPLDEQFF
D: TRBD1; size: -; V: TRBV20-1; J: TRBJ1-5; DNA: TGCAGTGCAGCGGCCCGCCAGGGGGCGCAAGGTCAGCCCCAGCATTTT; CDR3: CSAAARQGAQGQPQHF
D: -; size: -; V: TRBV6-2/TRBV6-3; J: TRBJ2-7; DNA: TGTGCCAGCAGTTACGGGGTTCTAGGATACGAGCAGTACTTC; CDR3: CASSYGVLGYEQYF
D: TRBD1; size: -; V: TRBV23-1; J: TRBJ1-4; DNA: TGCGCCAGCAGTCCTAGGGACAGGGCCGTTAATGAAAAACTGTTTTTT; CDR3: CASSPRDRAVNEKLFF
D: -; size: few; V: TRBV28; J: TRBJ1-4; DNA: TGTGCCAGCAGTTTTGTCAGGGCTAATGAAAAACTGTTTTTT; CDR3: CASSFVRANEKLFF
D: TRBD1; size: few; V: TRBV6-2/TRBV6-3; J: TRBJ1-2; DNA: TGTGCCAGCAGTCACACCGTAAGGACAGGGGGAAACTATGGCTACACCTTC; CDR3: CASSHTVRTGGNYGYTF
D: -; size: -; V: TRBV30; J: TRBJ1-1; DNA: TGTGCCTGGAGCACGTCGGGCTACACTGAAGCTTTCTTT; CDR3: CAWSTSGYTEAFF
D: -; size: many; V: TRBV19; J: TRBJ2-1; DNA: TGTGCCAGTAGTGTCGGGACACTACTTACGCAGTTCTTC; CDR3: CASSVGTLLTQFF